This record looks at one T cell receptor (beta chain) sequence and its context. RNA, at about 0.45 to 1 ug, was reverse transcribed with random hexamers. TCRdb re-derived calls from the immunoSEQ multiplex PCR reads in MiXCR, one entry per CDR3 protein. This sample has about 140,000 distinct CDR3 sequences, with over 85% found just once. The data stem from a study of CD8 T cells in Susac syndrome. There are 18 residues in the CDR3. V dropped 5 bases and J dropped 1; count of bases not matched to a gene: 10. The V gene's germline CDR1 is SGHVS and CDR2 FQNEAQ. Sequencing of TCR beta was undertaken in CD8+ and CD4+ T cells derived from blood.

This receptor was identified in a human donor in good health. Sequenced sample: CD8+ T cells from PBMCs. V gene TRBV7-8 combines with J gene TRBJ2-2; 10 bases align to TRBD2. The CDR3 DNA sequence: TGTGCCAGCAGCCCTCTAGCGGGAGCCTCGGGGAACACCGGGGAGCTGTTTTTT. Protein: CASSPLAGASGNTGELFF.